The clone carrying this T cell receptor beta chain has only one observation. Its cognate antigen is unknown. One end of the junction does not line up with germline, which may come from a read error. Priming with a constant-region primer yielded TCR beta cDNA from 400 to 500 ng total RNA. Amplification in three nested multiplex PCR rounds with slightly modified ARM-PCR gave rise to TCR beta libraries. It was with TRBV1-TRBV30 forward primers and a C-beta reverse primer that the first two PCR rounds were run, at around 11 cycles each. TCRdb re-called the multiplex PCR reads through MiXCR, storing one row per CDR3 protein. The sample lists just under 95,000 distinct CDR3 sequences, roughly 70% seen once, with around 26% in the top ten. Bulk tissue was left unsorted, and RNA and DNA were co-extracted from 20-30 mg of it. Primary liver carcinoma, confirmed by histopathology, was surgically resected. Per the germline V gene, CDR1 is SGHAT and CDR2 is FQNNGV. The CDR3 totals 18 residues.

The entry originates in a study of tumor-infiltrating lymphocytes in primary liver carcinoma. The overall study: The five patients, who were men and women, ranged in age from 30 to 69 years. Tissue type made little difference to sample yields of roughly 3.65 to 7.13 million productive TCRbeta reads.

Points from the study as a whole: Tumor region pairs showed greater overlap than either tumor-adjacent or tumor-blood pairs did.

Sequenced material: tumor-adjacent normal liver tissue. The rearrangement links TRBV11-2 to TRBJ2-6; TRBD1 might be the D (5 bases). The TCR comes from a man aged 35-49 years with primary liver carcinoma and hepatitis B virus infection. Here the CDR3 reads CASSLGSGHSSWANVLTF. The CDR3 DNA reads as TGTGCCAGCAGCTTAGGGTCAGGGCACAGCTCTTGGGCCAACGTCCTTACTTTC.